The rows below give T cell receptor beta chains drawn from one sample of a study of T cells in localized non-small cell lung cancer. Sequencing used immunoSEQ multiplex PCR; TCRdb keeps in-frame clones, though not all of them. This sample has about 52,000 clones; about 87% occur once, and the top ten carry about 15%. The specimen was PBMCs, collected before any cancer treatment. These receptors all come from a female donor with stage II lung adenocarcinoma. CDR3s include the opening cysteine and the closing phenylalanine or tryptophan. D genes are given only for firm matches. Size values are once, few and many counts, or a class for expanded clones, and some rows have none.

-	TRBV10-3	TRBD1	TRBJ2-2	CAISENRGLTGELFF	TGTGCCATCAGTGAGAACAGGGGCCTTACCGGGGAGCTGTTTTTT
few	TRBV19	-	TRBJ1-1	CASSITGMNTEAFF	TGTGCCAGTAGTATCACAGGGATGAACACTGAAGCTTTCTTT
once	TRBV10-2	TRBD2	TRBJ2-4	CASSGPSGGTLAKNIQYF	TGCGCCAGCAGTGGGCCTAGCGGGGGCACCCTAGCCAAAAACATTCAGTACTTC
-	TRBV11-2	TRBD1	TRBJ1-3	CASGGQGANGNTIYF	TGTGCCAGCGGCGGACAGGGGGCGAATGGAAACACCATATATTTT
-	TRBV10-3	TRBD1	TRBJ1-2	CAITGTGNGYGYTF	TGTGCCATCACCGGGACAGGGAATGGCTATGGCTACACCTTC
-	TRBV7-6	-	TRBJ2-3	CASSSSSGTDTQYF	TGTGCCAGCAGCTCTAGTTCAGGCACAGATACGCAGTATTTT
-	TRBV5-4	-	TRBJ2-7	CASSFLTEPAEQYF	TGTGCCAGCAGCTTTTTGACAGAACCGGCCGAGCAGTACTTC
-	TRBV2	TRBD1	TRBJ1-2	CASSEVGTGTNYGYTF	TGTGCCAGCAGTGAAGTAGGGACAGGGACTAACTATGGCTACACCTTC
-	TRBV10-3	-	TRBJ2-3	CAIRASGRGQTDTQYF	TGTGCCATCAGGGCCTCGGGGAGGGGGCAAACAGATACGCAGTATTTT
-	TRBV5-5	-	TRBJ1-1	CASSFGTETEAFF	TGTGCCAGCAGCTTTGGTACAGAGACTGAAGCTTTCTTT
-	TRBV6-6	TRBD1	TRBJ1-1	CASRFTGGTEAFF	TGTGCCAGCAGATTCACAGGGGGCACTGAAGCTTTCTTT
-	TRBV5-4	TRBD2	TRBJ2-7	CASSRLAGRRSEQYF	TGTGCCAGCAGCCGACTAGCGGGGAGGCGGAGCGAGCAGTACTTC
few	TRBV5-1	-	TRBJ1-2	CASSKRVGGYTF	TGCGCCAGCAGCAAGAGGGTTGGGGGCTACACCTTC
-	TRBV7-6	TRBD2	TRBJ2-5	CASSFLRTSGGQETQYF	TGTGCCAGCAGCTTCCTCAGGACTAGCGGGGGGCAAGAGACCCAGTACTTC
once	TRBV11-2	-	TRBJ1-2	CASSFKQGGGYTF	TGTGCCAGCAGCTTTAAACAGGGCGGTGGCTACACCTTC
-	TRBV18	-	TRBJ1-2	CASSPRGSIYGYTF	TGTGCCAGCTCACCACGGGGGTCAATCTATGGCTACACCTTC
-	TRBV7-8	-	TRBJ1-2	CASSLAVRVTANYGYTF	TGTGCCAGCAGCTTAGCGGTACGGGTTACAGCTAACTATGGCTACACCTTC
-	TRBV2	-	TRBJ1-1	CASSSGHRNTEAFF	TGTGCCAGCAGTTCCGGGCACCGGAACACTGAAGCTTTCTTT
-	TRBV10-2	TRBD2	TRBJ2-3	CASSSGGASDTQYF	TGCGCCAGTTCTAGCGGGGGGGCATCCGATACGCAGTATTTT
-	TRBV2	-	TRBJ1-1	CASSVVGAQGAFF	TGTGCCAGCAGTGTAGTCGGGGCCCAGGGGGCTTTCTTT
-	TRBV7-2	TRBD1	TRBJ2-6	CASSPGQGGVLTF	TGTGCCAGCAGCCCGGGACAGGGTGGCGTCCTGACTTTC
-	TRBV5-1	TRBD1	TRBJ1-4	CASSLAGQVVEKLFF	TGCGCCAGCAGCTTGGCGGGACAGGTGGTGGAAAAACTGTTTTTT
-	TRBV27	-	TRBJ2-1	CASSSAGPASYNEQFF	TGTGCCAGCAGCTCCGCGGGGCCGGCCTCCTACAATGAGCAGTTCTTC
once	TRBV10-3	-	TRBJ1-1	CAISQTENTEAFF	TGTGCCATCAGCCAGACAGAGAACACTGAAGCTTTCTTT
-	TRBV7-2	-	TRBJ2-7	CASSPGVSGSYEQYF	TGTGCCAGCAGCCCAGGGGTTAGCGGAAGCTACGAGCAGTACTTC
-	TRBV7-6	TRBD2	TRBJ2-2	CASSLDWLAGKYTGELFF	TGTGCCAGCAGCTTAGATTGGCTAGCGGGGAAGTACACCGGGGAGCTGTTTTTT
-	TRBV10-3	-	TRBJ2-3	CAINPLGGDTQYF	TGTGCCATCAATCCCCTTGGGGGGGATACGCAGTATTTT
-	TRBV19	-	TRBJ2-1	CASSILTTDVSYNEQFF	TGTGCCAGTAGTATTCTAACCACGGACGTCTCCTACAATGAGCAGTTCTTC
few	TRBV18	-	TRBJ1-6	CASSPTGDNSPLHF	TGTGCCAGCTCACCGACCGGGGATAATTCACCCCTCCACTTT
once	TRBV6-4	TRBD1	TRBJ2-7	CARRTGRGYEQYF	TGTGCCCGCCGGACAGGGCGAGGCTACGAGCAGTACTTC
-	TRBV5-4	-	TRBJ2-7	CASSSKRDNSYEQYF	TGTGCCAGCAGCTCCAAGCGGGACAACTCTTACGAGCAGTACTTC
-	TRBV6-6	TRBD1	TRBJ1-2	CASRETGGPGYGYTF	TGTGCCAGCAGGGAGACAGGGGGCCCGGGCTATGGCTACACCTTC
-	TRBV7-8	-	TRBJ1-1	CASSLDRNTEAFF	TGTGCCAGCAGCCTCGACAGGAACACTGAAGCTTTCTTT
-	TRBV29-1	-	TRBJ1-2	CSVEGTDYGYTF	TGCAGCGTTGAAGGGACGGACTATGGCTACACCTTC
-	TRBV5-4	TRBD2	TRBJ2-3	CASSQRTSGGAVYF	TGTGCCAGCAGCCAAAGGACTAGCGGGGGCGCGGTGTATTTT
-	TRBV18	TRBD1	TRBJ1-5	CASSPGQDSQPQHF	TGTGCCAGCTCCCCGGGACAGGACAGTCAGCCCCAGCATTTT
-	TRBV19	-	TRBJ1-2	CASRFQGGYGYTF	TGTGCCAGTAGGTTCCAGGGAGGCTATGGCTACACCTTC